This T cell receptor (beta chain) emerged from a study of early stage breast cancer tumors (dated by TCRdb to 2016 to 2017). A note on the overall study: Of the 15 to 20 invasive breast tumors, approximately 11 were found to be estrogen receptor-positive, progesterone receptor-positive and HER2-negative. On average, each sample had roughly 10-fold read coverage. Across all samples, 2,500,000 or so templates representing 1.2 million or so unique clonotypes were detected. Of the roughly twelve ER+/PR+/HER2- tumors, eight were classified as invasive ductal carcinomas and four as invasive lobular carcinomas. Overall results and qualifications from the work: Bulk genomic DNA sequencing of unsorted cells missed chain pairing and functional markers such as CD4, CD8 and FOXP3. Enriched TCRB sequences shared across patients were mostly commonly generated sequences, unlikely to play an important role in the tumor microenvironment. The small cohort size prevented analysis by tumor subtype. Compared with adjacent normal breast tissue, tumors had approximately 2.5-fold higher T cell density and higher clonality. Greater similarity was observed between blood and normal breast repertoires than between blood and tumor repertoires, and tumor was distinguished from normal in about 85% of the 16 patients when each tissue was compared with blood.

Each sample was amplified in two independent genomic DNA replicates, using approximately 0.5 ug for blood and approximately 1.4 ug for tumor or normal breast. TCRB sequencing of genomic DNA was carried out with the ImmunoSeq Intro kit according to the manufacturer's instructions. The multiplex PCR ran for 25 to 35 cycles using proprietary primers and spike-in control sequences for absolute quantification. Single-end 150-bp reads were used to sequence an 87-bp fragment spanning the CDR3 and the flanking V and J genes. Each lane of an Illumina MiSeq running version 3.0 chemistry carried seven multiplexed samples, with two replicates apiece. Per the original workflow: Raw data were processed by the vendor's proprietary pipeline, with both replicates merged into one result per sample. To define clonotypes, the study grouped productive rearrangements that shared the V-gene family, CDR3 amino acid sequence and J-gene segment. Clonality was calculated as 1 minus the normalized Shannon entropy (Pielou evenness) of TCRB abundances. T cell density was estimated as total templates divided by the number of input cells, with the number of input cells inferred from the DNA input amount. Recon was used with default parameters to estimate total repertoire diversity and clonality. A clonotype was considered tumor-enriched if its abundance in tumor exceeded 0.1% and was at least 32-fold higher than its abundance in normal breast. The source is immuneACCESS, and TCRdb retained only in-frame sequences with V and J called. Part of the clones is not carried over; for the studies checked, unresolved V genes explain less than half of this, and the remainder is unexplained. V, J and clone size are those of that table, while D and trimming were read from the DNA. The sample table contains approximately 7,000 clones; only one count was recorded for around 69% of them. The ten largest clonotypes hold 13% of the sample.

Taken from roughly 1.8-3.8 cm away from the tumor, the adjacent normal breast tissue was rinsed with PBS and kept in prechilled RNAlater. Because normal breast tissue has high lipid content and low cell density, getting sufficient DNA from normal breast tissue often required roughly 95-330 mg of tissue. The study profiled bulk TCR beta-chain repertoires in matched peripheral blood, tumor and adjacent normal breast tissue taken from roughly 17 patients with early-stage breast cancer. The Qiagen AllPrep DNA/RNA Mini kit was used to extract genomic DNA. For CDR1 and CDR2, the germline V gene (reference sequence) lists LNHDA and SQIVND. Trimming at the junction amounts to 9 bases on V and 1 base on J, and the germline ends lie 15 bases apart. The CDR3 runs 15 residues from the cysteine to the phenylalanine. Left in the record is the CDR3 DNA by itself, 45 bases read in frame from the first base. The sample holds one count of this clone. Its target antigen remains unknown. No base quality information exists; no much larger clone differs at one position.

The chain joins TRBV19 to TRBJ2-2, with the D gene possibly TRBD1 or TRBD2, each one fitting 5 bases. This TCR was sampled from a person aged 45 to 59 with breast cancer. The sample was normal breast tissue next to the tumor. The CDR3 has the sequence CASSGGTGNTGELFF. The DNA sequence is TGTGCCAGCTCTGGGGGTACCGGGAACACCGGGGAGCTGTTTTTT. The entire variable domain, with the stretches around the CDR3 drawn from the reference TRBV19 and TRBJ2-2 proteins, is DGGITQSPKYLFRKEGQNVTLSCEQNLNHDAMYWYRQDPGQGLRLIYYSQIVNDFQKGDIAEGYSVSREKKESFPLTVTSAQKNPTAFYLCASSGGTGNTGELFFGEGSRLTVL.